This TCR beta chain is from a study of control samples from healthy donors and cancer patients. V lost 1 base, J lost 9 bases, and 12 bases lay in between. Germline V gives CDR1 MGHRA, CDR2 YSYEKL. The CDR3 has 13 residues. Repertoires were generated with immunoSEQ multiplex PCR, while TCRdb's copy carries only in-frame clones and drops some. Altogether approximately 120,000 clones are present, around nine tenths being singletons, with the ten largest covering approximately 4%. The chain couples TRBV4-1 to TRBJ1-2, with a tentative D call TRBD1 (6 bases). The receptor was isolated from a human donor in good health. The donor label of this sample is uncertain. Sequencing was performed on blood. CDR3 sequence (DNA): TGCGCCAGCAGCCAAGGGGAGGGGGTAAGCTACACCTTC. Translated, it gives CASSQGEGVSYTF.